The entry that follows covers one T cell receptor beta chain sequence. Then a second PCR, running about 6 to 11 cycles, was carried out with a sample-barcoded 5' primer and a J-beta primer mix. TCRdb re-analysed the 5' RACE reads in MiXCR, keeping a single row per CDR3 protein. This table holds more than 750,000 distinct CDR3 sequences, under 35% found once. These data come from a study of blood T cells in healthy people across ages. This CDR3 comprises 14 residues. The germline gives CDR1 ENHRY, CDR2 SYGVKD. Trimming removed 0 bases from V and 8 bases from J, with 13 bases in between. This same sample was also taken into another study, of T cells of mothers and their children. That source notes: Overlap in related mother-child pairs always slightly exceeded unrelated pairs, never significantly.

This receptor was taken from a woman aged 40-49 years in good health. This chain connects TRBV10-3 to TRBJ1-1; perhaps TRBD1 as D (5 bases). The sequenced sample was blood. CDR3 sequence (DNA): TGTGCCATCAGTGAGTCGACAGATTCTTTAGAAGCTTTCTTT. This translates into CAISESTDSLEAFF.